This TCR beta chain was sequenced during a study of early T cells in non-severe SARS-CoV-2 infection. CDR3 length: 18 amino acids. The germline CDR1 and CDR2 sequences are MNHEY and SMNVEV (reference sequence). The V segment lost 6 bases and the J segment 3 bases; nucleotides outside the gene matches: 19. Each CDR3 protein gets one entry after TCRdb re-called the 5' RACE reads with MiXCR. The top ten hold about 2% of the sample, which has more than 90,000 distinct CDR3 sequences, roughly 13% seen once. The sequencing input was whole blood. This chain links TRBV27 with TRBJ1-2, with TRBD1 matching over 7 bases. The TCR comes from an adult who was a healthcare worker with PCR-confirmed SARS-CoV-2 infection or an uninfected control (not recorded which). The CDR3 here is CASSRLGDTGASYYGYTF. In nucleotides, the CDR3 is TGTGCCAGCAGCCGACTGGGCGACACAGGGGCTTCTTACTATGGCTACACCTTC.